This T cell receptor beta chain emerged from a study of T cells in Graves' hyperthyroidism and ophthalmopathy. RNA transcripts provided the source from which TCR beta CDR3 regions were amplified. Primed by the HTBI set, a first-round RT-PCR was run on the TCR CDR3. TCRdb used MiXCR to reprocess the multiplex PCR reads, holding one entry per CDR3 protein. Found here are some 98,000 distinct CDR3 sequences, approximately 42% of them singletons; the top ten hold approximately 10%. The CDR3 is 13 amino acids. Germline CDR1 reads ENHRY; CDR2 reads SYGVKD. Those with hyperthyroidism were 18 to 65 years old, newly diagnosed, and ill for under 2 months. Diagnostic decisions used clinical symptoms, serum thyroxine and TRAb, thyroid ultrasound and orbital computed tomography. On this clonotype: One junction end does not reproduce the germline sequence, and a read error may be involved.

This chain links TRBV10-3 with TRBJ2-7; D call uncertain. Sequencing was performed on peripheral blood or thyroid tissue (not recorded which). The TCR was taken from a woman in her 30s with Graves' hyperthyroidism. The CDR3 protein is CAISETENYERYF. DNA of the CDR3: TGTGCCATCAGCGAGACCGAAAACTACGAGCGGTACTTC.